The 18 T cell receptor beta chains below were found in one sample sequenced in a study of T cells in Graves' hyperthyroidism and ophthalmopathy. Amplified TCR beta CDR3 regions derived from RNA transcripts. HTBI primers drove first-round RT-PCR of the TCR CDR3. TCRdb analysed the multiplex PCR reads with MiXCR anew, one entry per CDR3 protein. The sample records nearly 250,000 distinct CDR3 sequences, about 17% being singletons. Sequenced material: blood. Receptor source: a woman aged 18-29 years with Graves' ophthalmopathy.

This clonotype was counted many times. The V and J genes are TRBV7-8 and TRBJ2-7, with D perhaps TRBD1 (6 bases). Trimming stripped 2 bases from V and 0 bases from J, with 11 bases between. Looked up from germline, CDR1 is SGHVS and CDR2 is FQNEAQ. CDR3 size: 15 residues. The CDR3 DNA sequence: TGTGCCAGCAGCTTAACTAGGGACACCTCCTACGAGCAGTACTTC. This codes for CASSLTRDTSYEQYF.

This clonotype was seen repeatedly, ten times or more. The chain employs TRBV6-1 and TRBJ2-3, with a possible D match to TRBD2 (6 bases). The V end was cut by 9 bases, the J end by 2 bases, with 9 bases between. CDR3 length: 12 amino acids. CDR1 and CDR2 from the germline V gene are MNHNS and SASEGT. CDR3 sequence (DNA): TGTGCCAGTCGGGACTTCACAGATACGCAGTATTTT. It codes for CASRDFTDTQYF.

The V and J genes are TRBV6-1 and TRBJ1-5; no clear D gene. The length of the CDR3 is 15 residues. CDR1 MNHNS and CDR2 SASEGT come from the germline V gene. V was shortened by 6 bases and J by 3 bases, with 15 bases between the two germline ends. Here the CDR3 reads CASSKGPTPNQPQHF. For the CDR3, the DNA is TGTGCCAGCAGCAAAGGACCGACCCCCAATCAGCCCCAGCATTTT.

The rearrangement uses TRBV15 and TRBJ2-5, with 13 positions matching TRBD2. The V and J ends lost 3 bases and 2 bases, in that order; junction bases with no gene match: 6. CDR1 is LNHNV, CDR2 YYDKDF, per germline (reference sequence). The CDR3 runs to 17 residues. The CDR3 DNA is TGTGCCACCAGCAGGTACACTAGCGGGAGGGGACAAGAGACCCAGTACTTC. Translated, it gives CATSRYTSGRGQETQYF.

This clonotype occurred many times. The V gene is TRBV5-5, the J gene TRBJ1-3; no firm D call. The CDR3 consists of 16 residues. Germline V gives CDR1 SGHKS, CDR2 YYEKEE (reference sequence). Trimming took off 0 bases at V and 0 bases at J, with 10 bases between the two ends. CDR3 DNA: TGTGCCAGCAGCTTGGTAGGACCCAGCTCTGGAAACACCATATATTTT. Translating it yields CASSLVGPSSGNTIYF.

The chain has TRBV7-9 and TRBJ2-1, with a weak D call TRBD2 (6 bases). The CDR3 runs to 17 residues. V dropped 2 bases and J dropped 6 bases, with 20 bases sitting between them. CDR1 and CDR2 from the germline V gene are SEHNR and FQNEAQ (reference sequence). The CDR3: CASSLPPRDPLSNEQFF. The CDR3 coding sequence is TGTGCCAGCAGCTTACCTCCGCGGGATCCCCTCTCCAATGAGCAGTTCTTC.

The gene calls are TRBV19 and TRBJ1-6; D is uncertain. Germline CDR1 reads LNHDA; CDR2 reads SQIVND (reference sequence). The CDR3 has 15 amino acids. V was trimmed by 8 bases and J by 2 bases, leaving 13 bases between them. CDR3 coding DNA: TGTGCCAGTGCTCCCGGGGAAGCCTATAATTCACCCCTCCACTTT. Translation: CASAPGEAYNSPLHF.

Comment on this clonotype: At one end the junction does not follow the germline gene, possibly because of a read error. CDR3 DNA sequence: TGTTCCAGTAGTATCATGACAGCTAATGAAAAACTGTTTTTT. Residues: CSSSIMTANEKLFF. The chain combines TRBV19 with TRBJ1-4, with a tentative D call TRBD1 (5 bases). There are 14 residues in the CDR3. Per germline, CDR1 LNHDA and CDR2 SQIVND (reference sequence).

V usage is TRBV20-1 and J usage is TRBJ2-1; 14 nucleotides line up with TRBD2. The V and J ends lost 0 bases and 8 bases, in that order; junction bases with no gene match: 9. This CDR3 has 17 amino acids. Germline V lookup: CDR1 DFQATT, CDR2 SNEGSKA (reference sequence). CDR3 DNA: TGCAGTGCTAGAGATTTTGGGACTAGCGGGGGTTACCATGAGCAGTTCTTC. Amino acids: CSARDFGTSGGYHEQFF.

This clonotype was seen at least ten times. The chain recombines TRBV5-8 with TRBJ2-1; TRBD2 agrees at 7 bases. The V gene's germline CDR1 is SGHTS and CDR2 YDEGEE. Losses at the gene ends were 6 bases for V and 4 bases for J; bases not matched to a gene: 7. CDR3 length: 14 residues. The CDR3 DNA sequence: TGTGCCAGCAACCCCAGCGGGGAGTACAATGAGCAGTTCTTC. This codes for CASNPSGEYNEQFF.

This chain connects TRBV28 to TRBJ1-1; D gene unclear. The CDR3 consists of 12 residues. Trimming cost V 8 bases and J 4 bases, with 11 bases left between them. Germline values: CDR1 MDHEN, CDR2 SYDVKM. CDR3 bases: TGTGCCAGCGGACCCCCGGGCACTGAAGCTTTCTTT. Translating it yields CASGPPGTEAFF.

This clonotype was counted many times. The J gene is TRBJ2-5, the V gene TRBV6-2 or TRBV6-3; 7 bases agree with TRBD2. From germline, CDR1 is MNHEY and CDR2 SVGEGT. Unmatched junction bases numbered 5, after V lost 5 bases and J lost 5 bases. This CDR3 has 13 amino acids. The CDR3 loop is CASSVTSRETQYF. The CDR3 DNA follows: TGTGCCAGCAGTGTGACTAGCCGGGAGACCCAGTACTTC.

This clonotype has a handful of counts. The V and J genes are TRBV9 and TRBJ2-1; D gene ambiguous. Trimming cost V 5 bases and J 6 bases, with 12 bases left between them. The CDR3 spans 13 residues. Germline loops: CDR1 SGDLS, CDR2 YYNGEE. CDR3 sequence: CASSSPNFNEQFF. In DNA, the CDR3 is TGTGCCAGCAGTTCCCCTAATTTCAATGAGCAGTTCTTC.

The chain uses TRBV5-1 and TRBJ1-1; 9 bases line up with TRBD1. Germline values: CDR1 SGHRS, CDR2 YFSETQ. The CDR3 runs 20 residues. With V trimmed by 3 bases and J by 5 bases, 23 bases remained unmatched. The CDR3 is CASSSSGGTLGQGGGTEAFF. CDR3 coding DNA: TGCGCCAGCAGCTCTTCAGGGGGGACTTTGGGACAGGGTGGTGGTACTGAAGCTTTCTTT.

The sample holds a few counts of this clonotype. The J gene is TRBJ1-6, the V gene TRBV28, with a weak D call TRBD1 (6 bases). V dropped 2 bases and J dropped 7 bases, with 12 bases sitting between them. The CDR3 runs to 15 residues. Germline V lookup: CDR1 MDHEN, CDR2 SYDVKM. CDR3 sequence: CASSLLQGINSPLHF. Here the CDR3 DNA reads TGTGCCAGCAGTTTACTGCAGGGGATCAATTCACCCCTCCACTTT.

The sample holds many counts of this clonotype. The chain is built from TRBV20-1 and TRBJ1-1; D is uncertain. Per the germline V gene, CDR1 is DFQATT and CDR2 is SNEGSKA (reference sequence). This CDR3 spans 14 amino acids. Trimming shortened V by 2 bases and J by 0 bases, and 10 bases separated the two germline ends. CDR3 nucleotide sequence: TGCAGTGCTAGAAGACCGGGATTGAACACTGAAGCTTTCTTT. Amino acid sequence: CSARRPGLNTEAFF.

On this clonotype: One base away lies a much larger clone, so this may be a sequencing read error. The chain links TRBV4-3 to TRBJ2-1; TRBD2 matches 7 bases. The assigned J gene may be wrong: the sequence end matches TRBJ2-7 better. CDR1 is LGHNA and CDR2 is YSLEER in the germline V gene. The CDR3 is made up of 15 amino acids. CDR3 nucleotide sequence: TGCGCCAGCAGCCAGAGGACTAGTTCCGACAATGAGCAGTACTTC. Protein: CASSQRTSSDNEQYF.

This clonotype came up many times. The chain employs TRBV6-1 and TRBJ2-7, with no clear D. The germline V gene encodes CDR1 MNHNS and CDR2 SASEGT. The CDR3 extends over 14 amino acids. Trimming removed 5 bases at V and 5 bases at J, with 16 bases between. The CDR3 loop is CASSFGPSPHEQYF. For the CDR3, the DNA is TGTGCCAGCAGTTTTGGGCCATCCCCTCACGAGCAGTACTTC.